One and the same sample provided the 26 T cell receptor beta chains below, sequenced in a study of CD8 T cells in Susac syndrome. Random hexamers were used to reverse transcribe an amount of about 0.45 to 1 ug RNA. TCRdb processed the immunoSEQ multiplex PCR reads anew with MiXCR; each CDR3 protein has one entry. The table has approximately 190,000 distinct CDR3 sequences, approximately 95% seen once. The sample comprised CD8+ T cells from PBMCs. The receptors were gathered from a human donor with Susac syndrome.

The V and J genes are TRBV28 and TRBJ1-2; D call uncertain. There are 14 residues in the CDR3. The V gene's germline CDR1 is MDHEN and CDR2 SYDVKM. V was cut by 6 bases and J by 3 bases, with 14 bases left in between. For the CDR3, the DNA is TGTGCCAGCAGCTTTCTTGACATCTACTATGGCTACACCTTC. It codes for CASSFLDIYYGYTF.

The chain joins TRBV20-1 to TRBJ2-6; D is ambiguous. Germline lookup yields CDR1 DFQATT and CDR2 SNEGSKA (reference sequence). CDR3 length: 13 residues. V lost 6 bases and J 1 base, leaving 7 bases between the germline ends. CDR3 DNA: TGCAGTGCATCGGTATCTGGGGCCAACGTCCTGACTTTC. This sequence encodes CSASVSGANVLTF.

The genes are TRBV7-8 and TRBJ2-3; TRBD2 matches at 8 bases. Germline lookup yields CDR1 SGHVS and CDR2 FQNEAQ. J was trimmed by 4 bases and V by 2 bases; bases with no gene match: 8. This CDR3 contains 16 residues. The CDR3 region is CASSLRAPGGADTQYF. CDR3 in DNA: TGTGCCAGCAGCTTACGGGCCCCCGGGGGGGCAGATACGCAGTATTTT. Combining the CDR3 with reference TRBV7-8 and TRBJ2-3 gives the whole variable domain GAGVSQSPRYKVAKRGQDVALRCDPISGHVSLFWYQQALGQGPEFLTYFQNEAQLDKSGLPSDRFFAERPEGSVSTLKIQRTQQEDSAVYLCASSLRAPGGADTQYFGPGTRLTVL.

This clonotype has just a few counts. The genes are TRBV9 and TRBJ1-5, with 8 nucleotides matching TRBD1. V dropped 3 bases and J dropped 4; count of bases not matched to a gene: 3. CDR3 size: 14 residues. Germline CDR1 reads SGDLS; CDR2 reads YYNGEE. As DNA, the CDR3 is TGTGCCAGCAGCGCAGGGGGCGGGAATCAGCCCCAGCATTTT. Protein sequence: CASSAGGGNQPQHF.

The chain joins TRBV30 to TRBJ1-1, with 8 bases fitting TRBD1. The junction had 6 bases not matched to a gene; V was cut back by 5 bases and J by 7 bases. Germline CDR1 and CDR2: GTSNPN and SVGIG (reference sequence). There are 12 residues in the CDR3. For the CDR3, the DNA is TGTGCCTGGGGGACAGGTTTTAGTGAAGCTTTCTTT. Its translation is CAWGTGFSEAFF. Full variable domain (missing parts from reference TRBV30 and TRBJ1-1): SQTIHQWPATLVQPVGSPLSLECTVEGTSNPNLYWYRQAAGRGLQLLFYSVGIGQISSEVPQNLSASRPQDRQFILSSKKLLLSDSGFYLCAWGTGFSEAFFGQGTRLTVV.

V usage is TRBV7-9 and J usage is TRBJ2-7; the match to TRBD1 covers 9 bases. Germline V gene lookup returns CDR1 SEHNR and CDR2 FQNEAQ (reference sequence). This CDR3 is built from 16 residues. V dropped 5 bases and J dropped 0; count of bases not matched to a gene: 8. CDR3 bases: TGTGCCAGCAGCCCCGGACAGGGGCTCCCCTCCTACGAGCAGTACTTC. This gives the protein CASSPGQGLPSYEQYF.

The V call is TRBV24-1, the J call TRBJ2-3; 9 bases are shared with TRBD2. The J segment lost 6 bases and the V segment lost 2 bases, leaving 8 bases of the junction unmatched. The germline gives CDR1 KGHDR, CDR2 SFDVKD. CDR3 length: 16 amino acids. The CDR3 here is CATSDSSGGSPDTQYF. In DNA, the CDR3 is TGTGCCACCAGTGATTCCAGCGGGGGGAGTCCGGATACGCAGTATTTT.

V and J are TRBV20-1 and TRBJ2-3; 11 positions match TRBD2. CDR3 length: 15 residues. The V segment lost 6 bases and the J segment 1 base; nucleotides outside the gene matches: 6. Germline lookup yields CDR1 DFQATT and CDR2 SNEGSKA (reference sequence). CDR3 sequence reads: CSAAGLAERTDTQYF. As DNA, the CDR3 is TGCAGTGCCGCGGGACTAGCGGAGCGCACAGATACGCAGTATTTT.

This sequence joins TRBV12-3 or TRBV12-4 and TRBJ1-1; no reliable D call. V gave up 0 bases and J gave up 3 bases, with 5 bases separating them. The length of the CDR3 is 13 residues. CDR3 bases: TGTGCCAGCAGTTTAGCGGGGTACACTGAAGCTTTCTTT. Its protein product is CASSLAGYTEAFF.

This chain joins TRBV18 and TRBJ2-5; 7 bases fit TRBD1. CDR3 length equals 15 residues. Germline trimming cut 4 bases from V and 3 bases from J; bases unmatched to any gene: 8. Germline-derived CDR1 and CDR2 are KGHSH and LQKENI. CDR3 nucleotide sequence: TGTGCCAGCTCACTACGAGGGGGCCAGGAAGAGACCCAGTACTTC. Translating it yields CASSLRGGQEETQYF.

This chain joins TRBV9 and TRBJ1-1, with D perhaps matching TRBD1 (6 bases). The V and J ends lost 6 bases and 4 bases respectively, with 16 bases between them. The length of the CDR3 is 14 residues. CDR1 and CDR2 from the germline V gene are SGDLS and YYNGEE. CDR3 bases: TGTGCCAGCACAAGGGGGGGGCCGGGCACTGAAGCTTTCTTT. This gives the protein CASTRGGPGTEAFF. Combining the CDR3 with reference TRBV9 and TRBJ1-1 gives the whole variable domain DSGVTQTPKHLITATGQRVTLRCSPRSGDLSVYWYQQSLDQGLQFLIQYYNGEERAKGNILERFSAQQFPDLHSELNLSSLELGDSALYFCASTRGGPGTEAFFGQGTRLTVV.

This chain joins TRBV27 and TRBJ2-1; no clear D gene. V lost 6 bases to trimming and J lost 12 bases, with 18 bases between them. Per the germline V gene, CDR1 is MNHEY and CDR2 is SMNVEV (reference sequence). The CDR3 covers 13 residues. The CDR3 nucleotides read TGTGCCAGCAGAGTCAGAGGTACCCTGGGGCAGTTCTTC. Its translation: CASRVRGTLGQFF.

The rearrangement joins TRBV11-2 to TRBJ2-5; D may correspond to TRBD1 or TRBD2 (5 bases each). Germline-derived CDR1 and CDR2 are SGHAT and FQNNGV. This CDR3 contains 15 residues. The V end was cut by 7 bases, the J end by 0 bases, with 15 bases between. CDR3 sequence: CASNPRGTYQETQYF. The CDR3, as DNA: TGTGCCAGCAACCCCCGAGGGACGTACCAAGAGACCCAGTACTTC.

V is TRBV19 and J is TRBJ2-4, with 8 bases that match TRBD1. CDR1 and CDR2 (germline): LNHDA, SQIVND (reference sequence). The J segment lost 1 base and the V segment lost 7 bases, leaving 9 bases of the junction unmatched. The CDR3 runs to 16 residues. As DNA, the CDR3 is TGTGCCAGTACAGGGGGCATTGAAAGCGCCAAAAACATTCAGTACTTC. Protein: CASTGGIESAKNIQYF.

The rearrangement uses TRBV3-1 and TRBJ1-4; D is ambiguous. V lost 4 bases and J lost 8, with 20 bases in between. CDR3 length equals 16 residues. Germline-derived CDR1 and CDR2 are LGHDT and YNNKEL (reference sequence). This CDR3 reads CASSLLAPGPDEKLFF. The CDR3 DNA sequence: TGTGCCAGCAGCCTTCTCGCCCCTGGGCCAGACGAAAAACTGTTTTTT.

The chain recombines TRBV15 with TRBJ2-4, with no clear D. From germline, CDR1 is LNHNV and CDR2 YYDKDF (reference sequence). This CDR3 has 16 residues. With 2 bases removed from V and 0 bases from J, the gap between germline ends came to 11 bases. In DNA form, the CDR3 reads TGTGCCACCAGCAGACCGTCCACGCTAGCCAAAAACATTCAGTACTTC. It specifies CATSRPSTLAKNIQYF.

The rearrangement uses TRBV3-1 and TRBJ2-5, with D perhaps TRBD1 (5 bases). Germline values: CDR1 LGHDT, CDR2 YNNKEL (reference sequence). V lost 6 bases and J 2 bases, leaving 13 bases between the germline ends. This CDR3 is built from 14 residues. The chain's CDR3 is CASSHEDSQETQYF. The CDR3, as DNA: TGTGCCAGCAGTCACGAAGACAGTCAAGAGACCCAGTACTTC.

This clonotype was observed once. The genes are TRBV5-1 and TRBJ2-7; 7 nucleotides agree with TRBD2. Germline loops: CDR1 SGHRS, CDR2 YFSETQ. The J segment lost 7 bases and the V segment lost 4 bases, leaving 11 bases of the junction unmatched. CDR3 length: 14 amino acids. CDR3 in amino acids: CASSLPGRVSEQYF. The CDR3 nucleotides are TGCGCCAGCAGCCTGCCAGGGAGGGTGAGTGAGCAGTACTTC.

The rearrangement joins TRBV30 to TRBJ1-1; 8 positions agree with TRBD1. Germline V gene lookup returns CDR1 GTSNPN and CDR2 SVGIG (reference sequence). The CDR3 is made up of 13 amino acids. V shed 3 bases, J shed 3 bases, and the junction held 3 bases outside the gene matches. CDR3 protein: CAWSATGDTEAFF. CDR3 DNA: TGTGCCTGGAGCGCGACAGGGGACACTGAAGCTTTCTTT.

For the CDR3, the DNA is TGTGCCAGCAGCGCGGACAGTACTAACACTGAAGCTTTCTTT. Its translation is CASSADSTNTEAFF. The J gene is TRBJ1-1, the V gene TRBV9; TRBD1 might be the D (6 bases). Trimming took 3 bases from V and 2 from J, leaving 11 bases between them. Germline-derived CDR1 and CDR2 are SGDLS and YYNGEE. The CDR3 loop spans 14 amino acids.

The CDR3 bases are TGTGCCAGCAGGGGGAGGCGGGGACCGTACCAAGAGACCCAGTACTTC. Translated: CASRGRRGPYQETQYF. The genes are TRBV11-2 and TRBJ2-5, with a possible D match to TRBD2 (6 bases). There are 16 residues in the CDR3. The germline V gene has CDR1 SGHAT and CDR2 FQNNGV. Trimming pared 6 bases from V and 0 bases from J, leaving 17 bases between.

The chain is built from TRBV15 and TRBJ2-5, with D perhaps matching TRBD1 (6 bases). CDR1 is LNHNV, CDR2 YYDKDF, per germline (reference sequence). This CDR3 has 13 residues. V was shortened by 0 bases and J by 5 bases, with 7 bases between the two germline ends. The CDR3 bases are TGTGCCACCAGCAGAGATCAGGGGGAGACCCAGTACTTC. Translating it yields CATSRDQGETQYF.

The chain couples TRBV29-1 to TRBJ2-3, with 11 bases that match TRBD2. The CDR3 extends over 19 amino acids. Germline assignment: CDR1 SQVTM and CDR2 ANQGSEA. J was trimmed by 2 bases and V by 1 base; bases with no gene match: 14. CDR3 protein: CSVEGSGFGTSGPTDTQYF. Here the CDR3 DNA reads TGCAGCGTTGAAGGTTCGGGGTTCGGGACTAGCGGCCCCACAGATACGCAGTATTTT.

In DNA, the CDR3 is TGTGCCAGCAGCACCTCGACAGGGTGGGAAAAACTGTTTTTT. It yields the protein CASSTSTGWEKLFF. The gene calls are TRBV7-8 and TRBJ1-4, with 7 nucleotides matching TRBD1. V lost 5 bases, J lost 8 bases, and 8 bases stayed unmatched. The CDR3 covers 14 residues. CDR1 and CDR2 from the germline V gene are SGHVS and FQNEAQ.

The chain combines TRBV28 with TRBJ2-1; 9 positions agree with TRBD2. Germline V lookup: CDR1 MDHEN, CDR2 SYDVKM. CDR3 length: 14 residues. Unmatched junction bases numbered 2, after V lost 2 bases and J lost 6 bases. This CDR3 is CASSLAGGPNEQFF. In DNA form, the CDR3 reads TGTGCCAGCAGTTTAGCGGGAGGGCCCAATGAGCAGTTCTTC.

The chain recombines TRBV4-1 with TRBJ2-7; D is ambiguous. Germline CDR1 MGHRA, CDR2 YSYEKL. Trimming removed 0 bases at V and 4 bases at J, with 7 bases between. The CDR3 is made up of 13 amino acids. CDR3 sequence (DNA): TGCGCCAGCAGCCAAGACAGTCATTACGAGCAGTACTTC. Amino acids: CASSQDSHYEQYF.